The present T cell receptor beta chain was sequenced within a study of CD8 T cells in ankylosing spondylitis. Whole-study findings and limits: Researchers reportedly found disease-linked clones significantly enriched in matched ankylosing spondylitis synovial fluid.

This clonotype was detected many times. As yet, its antigen is unknown. V was trimmed by 6 bases and J by 6 bases, leaving 15 bases between them. The CDR3 length is 13 residues. Germline values: CDR1 DFQATT, CDR2 SNEGSKA (reference sequence). Each CDR3 protein gets one entry after TCRdb re-called the 5' RACE reads with MiXCR. The data show a few hundred thousand distinct CDR3 sequences, 11% seen once. The chain has TRBV20-1 and TRBJ2-1; D may be TRBD2 (6 bases). Source material: blood, either unsorted or a sorted T cell fraction (not recorded which). The clonotype comes from a female donor with ankylosing spondylitis or in good health (not recorded which). CDR3 sequence (DNA): TGCAGTGCCGCGGGACCCGGAGGCAATGAGCAGTTCTTC. It encodes CSAAGPGGNEQFF.